This is a list of T cell receptor beta chains from one sample in a study of cytomegalovirus exposure and HLA in healthy donors. Method: immunoSEQ multiplex PCR; TCRdb's copy keeps in-frame clones and lacks some. This sample yields roughly 98,000 clones, of which about 77% are seen a single time; 3% to 3.5% belongs to the top ten. The specimen was PBMCs. Receptors originate from a middle-aged man in good health and CMV-seronegative. Both conserved end residues are part of each CDR3. The order of the fields is J gene, D gene, V gene, clone size, CDR3 DNA, CDR3 protein. A D gene is named only where the DNA matches it firmly. Some rows mark clone size as missing; the rest say once, few, many or name a class of expanded clone.

J: TRBJ2-1; D: TRBD1; V: TRBV27; size: -; DNA: TGTGCCAGCAGTTTAAGCCGGGACAGGGGGGGTTACAATGAGCAGTTCTTC; CDR3: CASSLSRDRGGYNEQFF
J: TRBJ2-5; D: TRBD2; V: TRBV7-2; size: -; DNA: TGTGCCAGCAGCTTAGCGCGGGGGGTGGGCGAGACCCAGTACTTC; CDR3: CASSLARGVGETQYF
J: TRBJ2-2; D: TRBD2; V: TRBV4-1; size: -; DNA: TGCGCCAGCAGCCTAACCGGGACTAGTGGGGACGGGGAGCTGTTTTTT; CDR3: CASSLTGTSGDGELFF
J: TRBJ1-4; D: -; V: TRBV6-5; size: -; DNA: TGTGCCAGCAGTAAACACAGGGAGGGAAAACTGTTTTTT; CDR3: CASSKHREGKLFF
J: TRBJ1-2; D: -; V: TRBV28; size: -; DNA: TGTGCCAGCAGCGCCGGCGGGAGAACGGGCTACACCTTC; CDR3: CASSAGGRTGYTF
J: TRBJ2-3; D: TRBD1; V: TRBV2; size: once; DNA: TGTGCCAGCAGAGGTGGGGACAGGGGCCCAGATACGCAGTATTTT; CDR3: CASRGGDRGPDTQYF
J: TRBJ2-1; D: TRBD2; V: TRBV5-4; size: once; DNA: TGTGCCAGCAGCTTGTTCGGCGGCGGGAGGGGGTACAATGAGCAGTTCTTC; CDR3: CASSLFGGGRGYNEQFF
J: TRBJ2-1; D: TRBD2; V: TRBV18; size: -; DNA: TGTGCCAGCTCACCACCGGGACTAGCGGGGGTCTACAATGAGCAGTTCTTC; CDR3: CASSPPGLAGVYNEQFF
J: TRBJ1-1; D: -; V: TRBV7-9; size: -; DNA: TGTGCCAGCAGTTTCGGACAGTCTAGCACTGAAGCTTTCTTT; CDR3: CASSFGQSSTEAFF
J: TRBJ2-2; D: TRBD2; V: TRBV11-3; size: few; DNA: TGTGCCAGCAGCCAACTAGCGGGGGGGCACGGGGAGCTGTTTTTT; CDR3: CASSQLAGGHGELFF
J: TRBJ1-1; D: -; V: TRBV28; size: -; DNA: TGTGCCAGCAGTTTAGGGCAGGGTGCGAACACTGAAGCTTTCTTT; CDR3: CASSLGQGANTEAFF
J: TRBJ2-7; D: TRBD2; V: TRBV2; size: -; DNA: TGTGCCAGCAGTGAATTACTAGCGGGGGCCTACGAGCAGTACTTC; CDR3: CASSELLAGAYEQYF
J: TRBJ2-7; D: -; V: TRBV30; size: -; DNA: TGTGCCTGGGGCCAGGCACCGTACGAGCAGTACTTC; CDR3: CAWGQAPYEQYF
J: TRBJ2-1; D: TRBD2; V: TRBV5-1; size: -; DNA: TGCGCCAGCAGCTTGGAGCGGATTAGCGGGAGGATGTTTTACAATGAGCAGTTCTTC; CDR3: CASSLERISGRMFYNEQFF